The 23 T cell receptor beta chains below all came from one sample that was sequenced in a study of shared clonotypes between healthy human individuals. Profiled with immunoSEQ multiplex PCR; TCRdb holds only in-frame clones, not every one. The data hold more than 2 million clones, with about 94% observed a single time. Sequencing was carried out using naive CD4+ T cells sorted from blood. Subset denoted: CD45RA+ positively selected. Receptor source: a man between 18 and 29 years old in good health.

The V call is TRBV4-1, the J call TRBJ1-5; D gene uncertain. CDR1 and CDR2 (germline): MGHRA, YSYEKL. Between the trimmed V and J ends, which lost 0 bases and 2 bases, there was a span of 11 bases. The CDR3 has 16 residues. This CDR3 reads CASSQEGRAGNQPQHF. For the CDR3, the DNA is TGCGCCAGCAGCCAAGAGGGAAGGGCTGGCAATCAGCCCCAGCATTTT.

CDR3 loop: CASKSGGASDTQYF. CDR3 nucleotide sequence: TGTGCCAGCAAGAGCGGGGGGGCTTCAGATACGCAGTATTTT. The chain uses TRBV28 and TRBJ2-3, with TRBD2 identical over 10 bases. Germline V gene lookup returns CDR1 MDHEN and CDR2 SYDVKM. This CDR3 is built from 14 residues. Unmatched junction bases numbered 5, after V lost 7 bases and J lost 4 bases.

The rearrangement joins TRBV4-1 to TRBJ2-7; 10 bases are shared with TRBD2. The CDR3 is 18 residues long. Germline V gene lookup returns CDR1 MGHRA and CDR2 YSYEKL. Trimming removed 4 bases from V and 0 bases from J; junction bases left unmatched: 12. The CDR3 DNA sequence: TGCGCCAGCAGCCTCACGTTTCTAGCGGGAGCGAGCTCCTACGAGCAGTACTTC. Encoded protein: CASSLTFLAGASSYEQYF.

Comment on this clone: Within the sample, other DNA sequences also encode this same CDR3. The CDR3 DNA reads TGCGCCAGCAGTTTAGGGCCGGGTTCTGCAGATACGCAGTATTTT. Translation: CASSLGPGSADTQYF. This chain joins TRBV5-1 and TRBJ2-3; D unclear. Germline CDR1 and CDR2: SGHRS and YFSETQ. The CDR3 runs 15 residues. V dropped 5 bases and J dropped 4 bases, with 17 bases sitting between them.

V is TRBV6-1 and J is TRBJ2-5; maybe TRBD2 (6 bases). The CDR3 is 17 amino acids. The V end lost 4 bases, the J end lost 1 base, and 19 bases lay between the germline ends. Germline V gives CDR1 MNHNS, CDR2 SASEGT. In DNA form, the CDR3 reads TGTGCCAGCAGTGGGATAAGGGCGGACTATACCCAAGAGACCCAGTACTTC. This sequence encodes CASSGIRADYTQETQYF.

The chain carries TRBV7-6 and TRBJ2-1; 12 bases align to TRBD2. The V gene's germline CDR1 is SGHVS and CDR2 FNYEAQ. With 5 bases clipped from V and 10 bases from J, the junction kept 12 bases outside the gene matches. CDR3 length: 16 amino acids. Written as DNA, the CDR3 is TGTGCCAGCAGCCCCCAGAGGGCTAGCGGGAGGGAAGAGCAGTTCTTC. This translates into CASSPQRASGREEQFF.

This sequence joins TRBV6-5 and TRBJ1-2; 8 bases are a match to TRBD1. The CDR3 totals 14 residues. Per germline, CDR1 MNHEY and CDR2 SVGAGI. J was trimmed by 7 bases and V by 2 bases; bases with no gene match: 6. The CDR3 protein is CASSYGGQGGGYTF. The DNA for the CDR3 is TGTGCCAGCAGTTACGGAGGACAGGGAGGTGGCTACACCTTC.

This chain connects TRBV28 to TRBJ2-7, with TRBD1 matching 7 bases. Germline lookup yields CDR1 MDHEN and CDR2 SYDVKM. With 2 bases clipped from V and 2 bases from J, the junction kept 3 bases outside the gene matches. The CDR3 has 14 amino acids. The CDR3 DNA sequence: TGTGCCAGCAGTTTACTGACAGGGACCTACGAGCAGTACTTC. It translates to CASSLLTGTYEQYF.

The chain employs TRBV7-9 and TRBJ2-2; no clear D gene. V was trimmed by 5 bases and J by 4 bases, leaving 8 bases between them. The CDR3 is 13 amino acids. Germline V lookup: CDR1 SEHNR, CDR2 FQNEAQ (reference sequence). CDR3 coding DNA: TGTGCCAGCAGCCCGCGATTCACCGGGGAGCTGTTTTTT. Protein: CASSPRFTGELFF.

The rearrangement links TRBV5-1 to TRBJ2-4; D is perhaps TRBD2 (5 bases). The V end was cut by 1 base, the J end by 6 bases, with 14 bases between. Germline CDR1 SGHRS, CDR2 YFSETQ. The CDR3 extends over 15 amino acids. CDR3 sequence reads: CASSLWGEGGNIQYF. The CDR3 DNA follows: TGCGCCAGCAGCTTGTGGGGTGAGGGCGGAAACATTCAGTACTTC.

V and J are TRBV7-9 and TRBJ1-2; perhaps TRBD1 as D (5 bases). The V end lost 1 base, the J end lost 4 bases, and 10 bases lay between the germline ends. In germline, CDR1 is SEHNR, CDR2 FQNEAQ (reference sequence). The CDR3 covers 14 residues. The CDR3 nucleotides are TGTGCCAGCAGCTTAGGTCGGGACTTCTATGGCTACACCTTC. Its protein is CASSLGRDFYGYTF.

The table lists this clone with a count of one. The CDR3 loop is CASSYSLAGPNTEAFF. The CDR3, as DNA: TGTGCCAGCAGTTACTCCCTGGCAGGCCCGAACACTGAAGCTTTCTTT. The chain uses TRBV6-5 and TRBJ1-1, with unresolved D. The V end lost 0 bases, the J end lost 1 base, and 12 bases lay between the germline ends. CDR3 length: 16 residues. Germline CDR1 reads MNHEY; CDR2 reads SVGAGI.

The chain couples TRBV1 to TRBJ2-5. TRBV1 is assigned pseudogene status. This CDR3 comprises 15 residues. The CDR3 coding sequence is TGCACCAGCAGCCAAGATGGGATGGGGCAAGAGACCCAGTACTTC. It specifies CTSSQDGMGQETQYF.

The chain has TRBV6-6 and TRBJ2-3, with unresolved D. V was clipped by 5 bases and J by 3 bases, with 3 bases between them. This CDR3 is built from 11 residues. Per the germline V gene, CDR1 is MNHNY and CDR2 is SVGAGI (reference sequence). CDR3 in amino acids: CASSKTDTQYF. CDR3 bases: TGTGCCAGCAGTAAGACAGATACGCAGTATTTT.

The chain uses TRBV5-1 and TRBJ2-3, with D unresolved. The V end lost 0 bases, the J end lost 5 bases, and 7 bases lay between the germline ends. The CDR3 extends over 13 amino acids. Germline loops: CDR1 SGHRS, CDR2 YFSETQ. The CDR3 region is CASSLGLLDTQYF. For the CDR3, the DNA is TGCGCCAGCAGCTTGGGGCTCTTAGATACGCAGTATTTT.

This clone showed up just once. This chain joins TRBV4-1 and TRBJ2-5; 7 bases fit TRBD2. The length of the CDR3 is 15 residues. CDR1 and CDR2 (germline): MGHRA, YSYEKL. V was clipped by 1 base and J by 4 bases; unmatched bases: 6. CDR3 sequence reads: CASSQVASGGETQYF. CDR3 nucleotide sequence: TGCGCCAGCAGCCAAGTGGCTAGCGGCGGAGAGACCCAGTACTTC.

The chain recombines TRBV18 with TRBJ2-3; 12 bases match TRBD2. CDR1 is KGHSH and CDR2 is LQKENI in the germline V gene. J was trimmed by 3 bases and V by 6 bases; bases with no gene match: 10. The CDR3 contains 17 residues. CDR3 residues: CASSPELAGGLTDTQYF. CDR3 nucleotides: TGTGCCAGCTCCCCCGAACTAGCGGGGGGTCTTACAGATACGCAGTATTTT. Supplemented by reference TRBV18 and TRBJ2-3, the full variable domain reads NAGVMQNPRHLVRRRGQEARLRCSPMKGHSHVYWYRQLPEEGLKFMVYLQKENIIDESGMPKERFSAEFPKEGPSILRIQQVVRGDSAAYFCASSPELAGGLTDTQYFGPGTRLTVL.

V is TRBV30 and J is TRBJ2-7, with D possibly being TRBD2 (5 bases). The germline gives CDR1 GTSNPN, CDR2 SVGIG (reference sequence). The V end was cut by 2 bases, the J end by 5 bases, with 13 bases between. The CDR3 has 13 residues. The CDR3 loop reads CAWSLVRGDEQYF. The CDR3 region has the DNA TGTGCCTGGAGTCTGGTCCGGGGTGACGAGCAGTACTTC.

In DNA, the CDR3 is TGTGCCAGCAGACAAATCCGGGACAGGGTAGTAGAGACCCAGTACTTC. Protein: CASRQIRDRVVETQYF. The chain combines TRBV14 with TRBJ2-5; TRBD1 matches at 9 bases. CDR1 is SGHDN and CDR2 is FVKESK in the germline V gene. This CDR3 has 16 amino acids. Unmatched junction bases numbered 12, after V lost 6 bases and J lost 4 bases.

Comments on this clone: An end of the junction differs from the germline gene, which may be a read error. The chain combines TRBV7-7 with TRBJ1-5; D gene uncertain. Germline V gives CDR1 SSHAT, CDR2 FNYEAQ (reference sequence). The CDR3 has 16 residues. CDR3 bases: TGTGCTAGCAGCTTAGTGGTTGGGAAACTAGATCAGCCCCAGCATTTT. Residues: CASSLVVGKLDQPQHF. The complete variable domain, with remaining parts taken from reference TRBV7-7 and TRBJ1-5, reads GAGVSQSPRYKVTKRGQDVTLRCDPISSHATLYWYQQALGQGPEFLTYFNYEAQPDKSGLPSDRFSAERPEGSISTLTIQRTEQRDSAMYRCASSLVVGKLDQPQHFGDGTRLSIL.

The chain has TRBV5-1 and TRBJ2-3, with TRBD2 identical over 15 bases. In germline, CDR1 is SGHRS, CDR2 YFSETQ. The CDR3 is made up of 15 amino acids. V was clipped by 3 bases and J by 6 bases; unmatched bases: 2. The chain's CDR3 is CASSWTSGGADTQYF. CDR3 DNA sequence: TGCGCCAGCAGCTGGACTAGCGGGGGGGCCGATACGCAGTATTTT.

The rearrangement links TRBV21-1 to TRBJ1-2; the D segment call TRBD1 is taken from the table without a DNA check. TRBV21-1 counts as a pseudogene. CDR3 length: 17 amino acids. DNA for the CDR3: TGTGCCAGCAGCACCAGACCCACAGGAGAAACTAACTATGGCTACACCTTC. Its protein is CASSTRPTGETNYGYTF.

CDR3 region: CASRPRAGNQPQHF. The CDR3 DNA follows: TGTGCCAGCAGACCTCGGGCAGGCAATCAGCCCCAGCATTTT. The chain is built from TRBV6-6 and TRBJ1-5, with no clear D. V lost 6 bases and J lost 2, with 11 bases in between. The CDR3 sequence is 14 residues long. The germline V gene has CDR1 MNHNY and CDR2 SVGAGI (reference sequence).